Presented here are 4 T cell receptor beta chains from one specimen sequenced in a study of long-term antiretroviral therapy in people with HIV. This was the immunoSEQ v3.0 assay at survey level. Here immunoSEQ multiplex PCR was the method, and the copy in TCRdb shows in-frame clones only, minus some. Here the sample spans 25,000 to 35,000 clones, approximately 90% being singletons. The sequencing used unsorted PBMCs, collected 3.1 years after starting antiretroviral therapy. These TCRs come from a man aged 18 to 30 with HIV.

The rearrangement uses TRBV14 and TRBJ1-2; no clear D gene. V shed 1 base and J shed 6 bases, with 12 bases lying between them. Germline CDR1 and CDR2: SGHDN and FVKESK. CDR3 length: 14 residues. The CDR3 nucleotides are TGTGCCAGCAGCCAAGTCCACAATATCAATGGCTACACCTTC. As protein: CASSQVHNINGYTF.

The chain employs TRBV7-6 and TRBJ1-1; 7 bases line up with TRBD1. Germline-derived CDR1 and CDR2 are SGHVS and FNYEAQ. Trimming at V came to 2 bases and at J to 4 bases, leaving 13 bases not matched to a gene. CDR3 length: 17 amino acids. The chain's CDR3 is CASSLLGQEGMGTEAFF. The CDR3 bases are TGTGCCAGCAGCTTACTCGGACAGGAAGGAATGGGCACTGAAGCTTTCTTT.

The chain joins TRBV10-3 to TRBJ1-1; D call uncertain. The germline CDR1 and CDR2 sequences are ENHRY and SYGVKD. The CDR3 loop spans 12 amino acids. V lost 0 bases and J lost 5, with 4 bases in between. The chain's CDR3 is CAISESSTEAFF. Written as DNA, the CDR3 is TGTGCCATCAGTGAGTCGTCAACTGAAGCTTTCTTT.

This chain joins TRBV7-8 and TRBJ1-5; 9 nucleotides align to TRBD1. The length of the CDR3 is 17 residues. The germline V gene has CDR1 SGHVS and CDR2 FQNEAQ. Trimming at V came to 0 bases and at J to 2 bases, leaving 5 bases not matched to a gene. The CDR3 region is CASSLATTGGGNQPQHF. DNA for the CDR3: TGTGCCAGCAGCTTAGCCACAACAGGGGGCGGCAATCAGCCCCAGCATTTT.